This is a list of T cell receptor beta chains from one sample in a study of cytomegalovirus exposure and HLA in healthy donors. Libraries were prepared by immunoSEQ multiplex PCR; TCRdb keeps only in-frame clonotypes and omits some of them. The sample lists 120,000 or so clones, roughly 80% occurring once. The sequencing sample was made of PBMCs. All receptors derive from a male donor in good health and CMV-seropositive. Each CDR3 is given with its conserved first and last residue. D genes are given only for firm matches. Size values are once, few and many counts, or a class for expanded clones, and some rows have none.

d_call: NA; clone_size: NA; v_call: TRBV6-1; j_call: TRBJ2-7; cdr3_nt: TGTGCCAGCCGGAGTTGGCAGTCAGGGGCCTACGAGCAGTACTTC; cdr3_aa: CASRSWQSGAYEQYF
d_call: TRBD2; clone_size: NA; v_call: TRBV5-4; j_call: TRBJ2-5; cdr3_nt: TGTGCCAGCACCCCACGGCGGGAGGGCCGACAAGAGACCCAGTACTTC; cdr3_aa: CASTPRREGRQETQYF
d_call: TRBD2; clone_size: NA; v_call: TRBV9; j_call: TRBJ2-5; cdr3_nt: TGTGCCAGCAGCCTTCGGACTAGCGGGGACCAAGAGACCCAGTACTTC; cdr3_aa: CASSLRTSGDQETQYF
d_call: TRBD1; clone_size: NA; v_call: TRBV5-4; j_call: TRBJ2-2; cdr3_nt: TGTGCCAGCAGTTATACCCGGACAGGGGGGATCGGGGAGCTGTTTTTT; cdr3_aa: CASSYTRTGGIGELFF
d_call: NA; clone_size: NA; v_call: TRBV21-1; j_call: TRBJ1-5; cdr3_nt: TGTGCCAGCAGCAAAAGGAAAGGGGCCGTAAACAATCAGCCCCAGCATTTT; cdr3_aa: CASSKRKGAVNNQPQHF
d_call: TRBD2; clone_size: NA; v_call: TRBV30; j_call: TRBJ2-7; cdr3_nt: TGTGCCCCTCGGGGGGCCTACGAGCAGTACTTC; cdr3_aa: CAPRGAYEQYF
d_call: TRBD1; clone_size: few; v_call: TRBV5-5; j_call: TRBJ1-2; cdr3_nt: TGTGCCAGCACCCACCCTGGACAGGGGTATGGCTACACCTTC; cdr3_aa: CASTHPGQGYGYTF
d_call: NA; clone_size: NA; v_call: TRBV7-2; j_call: TRBJ2-3; cdr3_nt: TGTGCCAGCAGGACTAGCACAGATACGCAGTATTTT; cdr3_aa: CASRTSTDTQYF
d_call: NA; clone_size: few; v_call: TRBV27; j_call: TRBJ2-7; cdr3_nt: TGTGCCAGCAGTTTTGACGGAGGATACGAGCAGTACTTC; cdr3_aa: CASSFDGGYEQYF
d_call: NA; clone_size: NA; v_call: TRBV7-2; j_call: TRBJ1-1; cdr3_nt: TGTGCCAGCAGCCACCAGGGTACACTCGAAGCTTTCTTT; cdr3_aa: CASSHQGTLEAFF
d_call: NA; clone_size: NA; v_call: TRBV25-1; j_call: TRBJ2-3; cdr3_nt: TGTGCCAGCAGCGCTCCTAGCGTGGCAGATACGCAGTATTTT; cdr3_aa: CASSAPSVADTQYF
d_call: TRBD1; clone_size: NA; v_call: TRBV30; j_call: TRBJ2-2; cdr3_nt: TGTGCCTGGCGGACAGGGATGAACACCGGGGAGCTGTTTTTT; cdr3_aa: CAWRTGMNTGELFF
d_call: TRBD1; clone_size: NA; v_call: TRBV11-3; j_call: TRBJ2-1; cdr3_nt: TGTGCCAGCAGCTTAAGTGACAGGGCGTCCTACAATGAGCAGTTCTTC; cdr3_aa: CASSLSDRASYNEQFF
d_call: TRBD2; clone_size: NA; v_call: TRBV7-2; j_call: TRBJ2-5; cdr3_nt: TGTGCCAGCAGCTTATATTTGTCTAGCGGGAGGAACTCAGAGACCCAGTACTTC; cdr3_aa: CASSLYLSSGRNSETQYF
d_call: TRBD2; clone_size: NA; v_call: TRBV7-3; j_call: TRBJ2-1; cdr3_nt: TGTGCCAGCAGCTTAACGCGGGAGGCCTCCTACAATGAGCAGTTCTTC; cdr3_aa: CASSLTREASYNEQFF
d_call: NA; clone_size: NA; v_call: TRBV15; j_call: TRBJ2-5; cdr3_nt: TGTGCCACCGCATTGGACATTTTAGGGACCCAGTACTTC; cdr3_aa: CATALDILGTQYF
d_call: TRBD2; clone_size: few; v_call: TRBV11-2; j_call: TRBJ2-1; cdr3_nt: TGTGCCAGCAGCCCAGCGGGAGGGACTCCTGAGCAGTTCTTC; cdr3_aa: CASSPAGGTPEQFF
d_call: NA; clone_size: NA; v_call: TRBV28; j_call: TRBJ2-1; cdr3_nt: TGTGCCAGCAGTATACTAGATACAAGTCACAATGAGCAGTTCTTC; cdr3_aa: CASSILDTSHNEQFF
d_call: NA; clone_size: NA; v_call: TRBV7-6; j_call: TRBJ2-3; cdr3_nt: TGTGCCAGCAGCCCCCGTCCGGGGGATACGCAGTATTTT; cdr3_aa: CASSPRPGDTQYF
d_call: NA; clone_size: once; v_call: TRBV7-2; j_call: TRBJ1-1; cdr3_nt: TGTGCCAGCAGCTTGGGGCAGAACACTGAAGCTTTCTTT; cdr3_aa: CASSLGQNTEAFF
d_call: NA; clone_size: NA; v_call: TRBV4-2; j_call: TRBJ1-5; cdr3_nt: TGTGCCAGCAGCCAAGAGGAGGGCTCGTATAGCAATCAGCCCCAGCATTTT; cdr3_aa: CASSQEEGSYSNQPQHF
d_call: NA; clone_size: NA; v_call: TRBV10-3; j_call: TRBJ2-1; cdr3_nt: TGTGCCATCAGTGAGGTTGTGGCCAATGAGCAGTTCTTC; cdr3_aa: CAISEVVANEQFF
d_call: NA; clone_size: NA; v_call: TRBV2; j_call: TRBJ2-2; cdr3_nt: TGTGCCAGCAGTGGGCTGAATCCCGGGGAGCTGTTTTTT; cdr3_aa: CASSGLNPGELFF
d_call: TRBD2; clone_size: NA; v_call: TRBV6-6; j_call: TRBJ2-7; cdr3_nt: TGTGCCAGCAGTTACCAGGGGGGCGGGAGGGCCCGTGAGCAGTACTTC; cdr3_aa: CASSYQGGGRAREQYF
d_call: NA; clone_size: once; v_call: TRBV19; j_call: TRBJ2-3; cdr3_nt: TGTGCCAGTACACGGGGTGGGGATACGCAGTATTTT; cdr3_aa: CASTRGGDTQYF
d_call: TRBD2; clone_size: NA; v_call: TRBV7-2; j_call: TRBJ2-4; cdr3_nt: TGTGCCAGCAGCTTTACGACGGCGGGAGGGTGGAACATTCAGTACTTC; cdr3_aa: CASSFTTAGGWNIQYF
d_call: NA; clone_size: NA; v_call: TRBV5-1; j_call: TRBJ1-1; cdr3_nt: TGCGCCAGCAGCCTTGCGGGTTCCATGAACACTGAAGCTTTCTTT; cdr3_aa: CASSLAGSMNTEAFF
d_call: NA; clone_size: NA; v_call: TRBV6-6; j_call: TRBJ2-2; cdr3_nt: TGTGCCACCAACTATGGAGGGAGCACCGGGGAGCTGTTTTTT; cdr3_aa: CATNYGGSTGELFF
d_call: NA; clone_size: NA; v_call: TRBV19; j_call: TRBJ2-1; cdr3_nt: TGTGCCGCCATGGCGGGGACGACGGACAATGAGCAGTTCTTC; cdr3_aa: CAAMAGTTDNEQFF
d_call: NA; clone_size: once; v_call: TRBV6-1; j_call: TRBJ1-4; cdr3_nt: TGTGCCAGCAGATCATCCCGGGGGTGGGATGAAAAACTGTTTTTT; cdr3_aa: CASRSSRGWDEKLFF
d_call: TRBD1; clone_size: once; v_call: TRBV7-8; j_call: TRBJ1-5; cdr3_nt: TGTGCCAGCAGCTTAAGGGTTCCGGGACAGGGAGATCAGCCCCAGCATTTT; cdr3_aa: CASSLRVPGQGDQPQHF
d_call: NA; clone_size: once; v_call: TRBV28; j_call: TRBJ1-2; cdr3_nt: TGTGCCAGCAGACCCCGGGTCCCTTTTGGCTACACCTTC; cdr3_aa: CASRPRVPFGYTF
d_call: NA; clone_size: few; v_call: TRBV9; j_call: TRBJ1-1; cdr3_nt: TGTGCCAGCAGCCCCTTTAATAGAGCCCTGAACACTGAAGCTTTCTTT; cdr3_aa: CASSPFNRALNTEAFF
d_call: TRBD2; clone_size: NA; v_call: TRBV6-1; j_call: TRBJ2-3; cdr3_nt: TGTGCCAGCAGTGGGCTAGCGGGAGTCCGCACAGATACGCAGTATTTT; cdr3_aa: CASSGLAGVRTDTQYF
d_call: TRBD1; clone_size: NA; v_call: TRBV6-1; j_call: TRBJ1-5; cdr3_nt: TGTGCCAGCAGTGAAGACAGGGGCCCCAATCAGCCCCAGCATTTT; cdr3_aa: CASSEDRGPNQPQHF
d_call: TRBD2; clone_size: NA; v_call: TRBV5-6; j_call: TRBJ2-1; cdr3_nt: TGTGCCAGCAGCTTGGTAACCCGCGGGGGTGAGCAGTTCTTC; cdr3_aa: CASSLVTRGGEQFF
d_call: TRBD2; clone_size: NA; v_call: TRBV28; j_call: TRBJ2-7; cdr3_nt: TGTGCCAGCAGCGCAGCGGGAGAAGGAGAGCAGTACTTC; cdr3_aa: CASSAAGEGEQYF
d_call: NA; clone_size: NA; v_call: TRBV7-2; j_call: TRBJ2-5; cdr3_nt: TGTGCCAGCAGCGGCCCCTCGGAGACCCAGTACTTC; cdr3_aa: CASSGPSETQYF
d_call: TRBD2; clone_size: NA; v_call: TRBV9; j_call: TRBJ2-7; cdr3_nt: TGTGCCAGCTCACCCGGGACTAGCGGTATTTTCTCCTACGAGCAGTACTTC; cdr3_aa: CASSPGTSGIFSYEQYF
d_call: NA; clone_size: NA; v_call: TRBV13; j_call: TRBJ1-1; cdr3_nt: TGTGCCAGCAGCTTAGGGGGAGGGGAAGCCACTGAAGCTTTCTTT; cdr3_aa: CASSLGGGEATEAFF
d_call: NA; clone_size: NA; v_call: TRBV7-6; j_call: TRBJ1-6; cdr3_nt: TGTGCCAGCAGCTCGACGGACTTTAATTCACCCCTCCACTTT; cdr3_aa: CASSSTDFNSPLHF
d_call: NA; clone_size: NA; v_call: TRBV7-9; j_call: TRBJ2-1; cdr3_nt: TGTGCCAGCAGCCCCCTCCTAGCTCATGAGCAGTTCTTC; cdr3_aa: CASSPLLAHEQFF
d_call: NA; clone_size: NA; v_call: TRBV4-1; j_call: TRBJ2-1; cdr3_nt: TGCGCCAGCAGCCAAGATATACAGTATCCCAATGAGCAGTTCTTC; cdr3_aa: CASSQDIQYPNEQFF
d_call: TRBD1; clone_size: NA; v_call: TRBV6-6; j_call: TRBJ2-7; cdr3_nt: TGTGCCAGCCTTCCTTGGGACAGGGCCAAGCAGTACTTC; cdr3_aa: CASLPWDRAKQYF
d_call: NA; clone_size: NA; v_call: TRBV13; j_call: TRBJ2-7; cdr3_nt: TGTGCCAGCAGCATTGGCCACCGGGGTTACGAGCAGTACTTC; cdr3_aa: CASSIGHRGYEQYF
d_call: TRBD2; clone_size: NA; v_call: TRBV27; j_call: TRBJ2-5; cdr3_nt: TGTGCCAGCAGCTCTATAGCGGGAGGGCCCTGGGAGACCCAGTACTTC; cdr3_aa: CASSSIAGGPWETQYF
d_call: TRBD1; clone_size: NA; v_call: TRBV5-1; j_call: TRBJ1-1; cdr3_nt: TGCGCCAGCAGCCCGAACGCCGGGACAGGGAACACTGAAGCTTTCTTT; cdr3_aa: CASSPNAGTGNTEAFF
d_call: NA; clone_size: NA; v_call: TRBV6-4; j_call: TRBJ2-2; cdr3_nt: TGTGCCAGCACCCCGGGGGCGGGAGATGGCACCGGGGAGCTGTTTTTT; cdr3_aa: CASTPGAGDGTGELFF
d_call: TRBD1; clone_size: NA; v_call: TRBV7-9; j_call: TRBJ2-6; cdr3_nt: TGTGCCAGCAGCTTAGGGGACAGGCCTACTGGGGCCAACGGCCTGACTTTC; cdr3_aa: CASSLGDRPTGANGLTF
d_call: TRBD2; clone_size: many; v_call: TRBV28; j_call: TRBJ2-1; cdr3_nt: TGTGCCAGCAGTTTAGGCGGGAGGGAGGTCGGTGAGCAGTTCTTC; cdr3_aa: CASSLGGREVGEQFF
d_call: TRBD1; clone_size: NA; v_call: TRBV27; j_call: TRBJ1-2; cdr3_nt: TGTGCCAGCAGTTTACGGCAGGGGGAGGTTGGCTACACCTTC; cdr3_aa: CASSLRQGEVGYTF
d_call: TRBD2; clone_size: NA; v_call: TRBV28; j_call: TRBJ2-1; cdr3_nt: TGTGCCAGCAGCAGACTAGCGGGGGAGCAGTTCTTC; cdr3_aa: CASSRLAGEQFF
d_call: TRBD2; clone_size: NA; v_call: TRBV4-3; j_call: TRBJ2-7; cdr3_nt: TGCGCCAGCAGCCAAGTTACTAGCGGGCCCTACGAGCAGTACTTC; cdr3_aa: CASSQVTSGPYEQYF
d_call: NA; clone_size: NA; v_call: TRBV5-6; j_call: TRBJ2-3; cdr3_nt: TGTGCCAGCAGCTTCGCAGGCTACACAGATACGCAGTATTTT; cdr3_aa: CASSFAGYTDTQYF